This T cell receptor (beta chain) was found in a study of tumor-infiltrating lymphocytes in localized non-small cell lung cancer. General study findings and limits: Each assay used a separate piece of the same tissue.

Some clones are missing from TCRdb's copy, which holds only in-frame ones; the method was immunoSEQ multiplex PCR. The sample lists tens of thousands of clones; under 75% were seen once. Note on this clone: The antigen remains undetermined.

The sequence was obtained from a human donor with non-small cell lung cancer. Specimen: lung tumor tissue.

The CDR3 nucleotides read TGTGCCAGCAGCTTTGGGCGGAACTCTGGAAACACCATATATTTT. It translates to CASSFGRNSGNTIYF. This chain connects TRBV5-4 to TRBJ1-3; the D is unclear. Trimming shortened V by 2 bases and J by 0 bases, and 9 bases separated the two germline ends. The CDR3 length is 15 residues. The germline V gene encodes CDR1 SGHNT and CDR2 YYREEE (reference sequence).